The subject of this entry is one T cell receptor (beta chain). This clonotype was seen a few times. The antigen it recognizes is unknown. No base quality values were provided; no much bigger clone lies one nucleotide off. V and J are trimmed by 3 bases and 1 base, and the gene matches miss 5 bases of the junction. The CDR3 contains 15 residues, cysteine and phenylalanine counted. Just the 45-base CDR3 DNA is kept, in frame starting at base 1. CDR1 and CDR2, looked up from the germline V gene (reference sequence), are LNHDA and SQIVND. The source of the sample is a study of T-cell memory formation after mild COVID-19 (dated by TCRdb to the early 2020s). Background for the entire study: TCR sequence clusters from the two donors were largely donor specific. The cohort comprised two young, previously healthy adult volunteers, one female and one male. In a couple of donors, T-cell clones that expanded and contracted after mild COVID-19 were tracked by sequencing TCRalpha and TCRbeta repertoires over time.

Results and caveats for the whole study, not just this receptor: SARS-CoV-2 specificity of the second-wave clones peaking on day 37 was not confirmed. Contracting CD4+ clones were located mainly in the CM and EM memory subsets, whereas CD8+ clones were found to be enriched in EMRA. From day 15 to 85, contracting clones showed balanced CD4/CD8 phenotypes, whereas a second wave of clones that expanded from day 15 to 37 leaned towards CD4+. The detection of some responding clones in pre-infection memory suggests that pre-existing cross-reactive memory T cells joined the SARS-CoV-2 response. The study covered only a couple of mild cases, and larger cohorts including severe cases with pre-infection samples were considered necessary.

Sequencing used an Illumina NovaSeq 6000. TCRalpha and TCRbeta cDNA libraries were constructed by 5'RACE with constant-segment primers, with sample barcodes and unique molecular identifiers being introduced. Trizol reagent was used to extract RNA from every sample. The libraries were amplified in two PCR steps, and the second step added a second sample barcode and Illumina TruSeq adapters. Sequencing of the libraries was done on an Illumina NovaSeq, producing 2 x 150 bp paired-end reads. Per the original workflow: The reads were demultiplexed and collapsed into UMI-guided consensus sequences using migec v1.2.7. Using mixcr v2.1.11, the UMI consensuses were aligned to TRA and TRB V and J templates and assembled into clonotypes. Clonotypes were classified as expanded or contracted when called significant by both edgeR and NoisET, with noise models trained on biological replicates. For edgeR calls, the thresholds were a false discovery rate-adjusted p below 0.01 and a log2 fold-change of 1. As an exploratory analysis of dynamics, max-normalized trajectories of the 1000 most abundant clonotypes were examined by PCA with hierarchical clustering. Separately sequenced CD4+ and CD8+ repertoires were used to assign a CD4 or CD8 phenotype to each responding clone. TCRdb handled the public reads itself, with Q25 trimming in fastp and clone calling in MiXCR, and kept productive beta chains. Every entry covers one CDR3 protein and lists the most common genes and DNA from its rows. For this entry, the V and J calls and clone size follow TCRdb and not the study's own pipeline. This sample has 100,000 to 150,000 distinct CDR3 sequences in its table, and around 6.3% of those were observed once. The ten most abundant clones make up 2% to 2.5% of the sample.

Ficoll-Paque density gradient centrifugation was used to isolate PBMCs. In this chain, TRBV19 is recombined with TRBJ2-5, with 7 middle bases fitting TRBD2. The sequence came from an adult woman who had mild COVID-19 (a few samples of this study predate the infection). The sample titles of this study are shuffled in the database, so cell type and time point are left out; the donor was told from shared clones. Sample: PBMCs or a T cell subset sorted from them (not recorded which). The nucleotide sequence reads TGTGCCAGTAGTATCGATGGGGGGGGCCAAGAGACCCAGTACTTC. It translates as CASSIDGGGQETQYF.